These T cell receptor beta chains were read from a single sample in a study of T cell responses to AZD1222 COVID-19 vaccine. This table comes from immunoSEQ multiplex PCR, and its TCRdb copy is limited to in-frame clones, with some not included. The data contain about 92,000 clones, 88% of them singletons. The source was peripheral blood, collected on day 0 of AZD1222 vaccination. The receptors were gathered from an adult in good health. Both conserved end residues are part of each CDR3. D genes are given only for firm matches. Part of the rows lack a size; the others show once, few, many or a class for expanded clones.

J gene: TRBJ2-5
V gene: TRBV9
clone size: -
D gene: -
CDR3 protein: CASSVGEELQETQYF
CDR3 DNA: TGTGCCAGCAGCGTAGGTGAGGAGCTCCAAGAGACCCAGTACTTC

J gene: TRBJ1-1
V gene: TRBV5-4
clone size: -
D gene: -
CDR3 protein: CASSPGLGGNTEAFF
CDR3 DNA: TGTGCCAGCAGCCCCGGTTTGGGGGGGAATACTGAAGCTTTCTTT

J gene: TRBJ2-7
V gene: TRBV6-5
clone size: -
D gene: TRBD2
CDR3 protein: CASGASGSYEQYF
CDR3 DNA: TGTGCCAGTGGAGCTAGCGGGAGCTACGAGCAGTACTTC

J gene: TRBJ2-4
V gene: TRBV7-9
clone size: -
D gene: -
CDR3 protein: CASSLGHGGIQYF
CDR3 DNA: TGTGCCAGCAGCCTAGGGCATGGGGGGATTCAGTACTTC

J gene: TRBJ2-5
V gene: TRBV6-5
clone size: -
D gene: TRBD1
CDR3 protein: CASTQGVGETQYF
CDR3 DNA: TGTGCCAGCACACAGGGGGTTGGGGAGACCCAGTACTTC

J gene: TRBJ2-3
V gene: TRBV5-4
clone size: -
D gene: -
CDR3 protein: CASSSGGTDTQYF
CDR3 DNA: TGTGCCAGCAGCTCAGGGGGCACAGATACGCAGTATTTT

J gene: TRBJ1-1
V gene: TRBV30
clone size: -
D gene: -
CDR3 protein: CAWSAVGQVNTEAFF
CDR3 DNA: TGTGCCTGGAGTGCCGTTGGGCAGGTGAACACTGAAGCTTTCTTT

J gene: TRBJ1-1
V gene: TRBV9
clone size: -
D gene: -
CDR3 protein: CASSVLGDTEAFF
CDR3 DNA: TGTGCCAGCAGCGTTCTGGGGGACACTGAAGCTTTCTTT

J gene: TRBJ1-5
V gene: TRBV6-2/TRBV6-3
clone size: -
D gene: -
CDR3 protein: CASSMGRSANQPQHF
CDR3 DNA: TGTGCCAGCAGCATGGGACGGAGCGCCAATCAGCCCCAGCATTTT

J gene: TRBJ2-7
V gene: TRBV18
clone size: -
D gene: -
CDR3 protein: CASSRTDEQYF
CDR3 DNA: TGTGCCAGCTCACGGACAGACGAGCAGTACTTC

J gene: TRBJ2-2
V gene: TRBV27
clone size: -
D gene: TRBD2
CDR3 protein: CASSAGLAGELFF
CDR3 DNA: TGTGCCAGCAGTGCAGGACTAGCCGGGGAGCTGTTTTTT

J gene: TRBJ2-5
V gene: TRBV12-3/TRBV12-4
clone size: -
D gene: -
CDR3 protein: CASSLVEETQYF
CDR3 DNA: TGTGCCAGCAGTTTAGTGGAGGAGACCCAGTACTTC

J gene: TRBJ1-5
V gene: TRBV28
clone size: once
D gene: -
CDR3 protein: CASSPVSGIQPQHF
CDR3 DNA: TGTGCCAGCAGCCCCGTTTCGGGGATTCAGCCCCAGCATTTT

J gene: TRBJ2-1
V gene: TRBV28
clone size: -
D gene: TRBD1
CDR3 protein: CASSFRDRTDNEQFF
CDR3 DNA: TGTGCCAGCAGTTTCCGGGACAGGACCGACAATGAGCAGTTCTTC

J gene: TRBJ1-2
V gene: TRBV7-9
clone size: -
D gene: -
CDR3 protein: CASSPRTNRVGGGYTF
CDR3 DNA: TGTGCCAGCAGCCCTAGAACCAACAGGGTTGGGGGCGGCTACACCTTC

J gene: TRBJ2-3
V gene: TRBV4-2
clone size: -
D gene: -
CDR3 protein: CASSPRALHVRDTDTQYF
CDR3 DNA: TGTGCCAGCAGCCCAAGGGCCCTACACGTGAGAGATACAGATACGCAGTATTTT

J gene: TRBJ2-5
V gene: TRBV19
clone size: -
D gene: -
CDR3 protein: CASRGNQETQYF
CDR3 DNA: TGTGCCAGTAGAGGGAACCAAGAGACCCAGTACTTC

J gene: TRBJ1-1
V gene: TRBV6-5
clone size: -
D gene: TRBD1
CDR3 protein: CASSRDRIAFF
CDR3 DNA: TGTGCCAGCAGTCGGGACAGGATAGCTTTCTTT

J gene: TRBJ1-2
V gene: TRBV24-1
clone size: -
D gene: TRBD1
CDR3 protein: CATSDNRDRGNYGYTF
CDR3 DNA: TGTGCCACCAGTGACAACCGGGACAGGGGAAACTATGGCTACACCTTC

J gene: TRBJ1-2
V gene: TRBV5-1
clone size: -
D gene: -
CDR3 protein: CASSLGTTVYGYTF
CDR3 DNA: TGCGCCAGCAGCTTGGGGACGACAGTTTATGGCTACACCTTC

J gene: TRBJ2-1
V gene: TRBV6-2/TRBV6-3
clone size: -
D gene: -
CDR3 protein: CASSLHHKTNEQFF
CDR3 DNA: TGTGCCAGCAGTCTTCACCATAAGACAAATGAGCAGTTCTTC

J gene: TRBJ2-7
V gene: TRBV2
clone size: -
D gene: -
CDR3 protein: CASRADNYEQYF
CDR3 DNA: TGTGCCAGCAGGGCAGACAACTACGAGCAGTACTTC

J gene: TRBJ2-5
V gene: TRBV7-2
clone size: -
D gene: -
CDR3 protein: CASSFQGGQETQYF
CDR3 DNA: TGTGCCAGCAGCTTTCAAGGGGGCCAAGAGACCCAGTACTTC

J gene: TRBJ1-2
V gene: TRBV19
clone size: -
D gene: TRBD1
CDR3 protein: CASSDRGRRGYTF
CDR3 DNA: TGTGCCAGTAGTGACAGGGGGCGCCGAGGCTACACCTTC

J gene: TRBJ2-3
V gene: TRBV5-1
clone size: few
D gene: -
CDR3 protein: CASSESGADTQYF
CDR3 DNA: TGCGCCAGCAGCGAATCGGGAGCAGATACGCAGTATTTT

J gene: TRBJ2-7
V gene: TRBV27
clone size: -
D gene: TRBD2
CDR3 protein: CASPPLAGGTSYEQYF
CDR3 DNA: TGTGCCAGCCCTCCCTTAGCGGGAGGCACCTCCTACGAGCAGTACTTC

J gene: TRBJ2-7
V gene: TRBV19
clone size: -
D gene: TRBD2
CDR3 protein: CASSIQSGGEQYF
CDR3 DNA: TGTGCCAGTAGTATACAGTCGGGGGGCGAGCAGTACTTC

J gene: TRBJ2-7
V gene: TRBV10-3
clone size: -
D gene: -
CDR3 protein: CAISELTGTKGYEQYF
CDR3 DNA: TGTGCCATCAGTGAGCTAACCGGGACCAAGGGGTACGAGCAGTACTTC

J gene: TRBJ2-7
V gene: TRBV5-1
clone size: -
D gene: TRBD2
CDR3 protein: CASSSGTSGSVDYEQYF
CDR3 DNA: TGCGCCAGCAGCTCGGGGACTAGCGGGTCTGTCGACTACGAGCAGTACTTC

J gene: TRBJ2-2
V gene: TRBV27
clone size: -
D gene: -
CDR3 protein: CASSPRVSDTGELFF
CDR3 DNA: TGTGCCAGCAGTCCTCGGGTTTCGGACACCGGGGAGCTGTTTTTT

J gene: TRBJ1-5
V gene: TRBV28
clone size: -
D gene: -
CDR3 protein: CASSQGGVQPQHF
CDR3 DNA: TGTGCCAGCAGCCAGGGAGGGGTTCAGCCCCAGCATTTT

J gene: TRBJ2-5
V gene: TRBV6-6
clone size: once
D gene: -
CDR3 protein: CASSDYQETQYF
CDR3 DNA: TGTGCCAGCAGTGACTACCAAGAGACCCAGTACTTC

J gene: TRBJ1-6
V gene: TRBV18
clone size: -
D gene: -
CDR3 protein: CASSPQTGTNSPLHF
CDR3 DNA: TGTGCCAGCTCACCCCAGACAGGCACCAATTCACCCCTCCACTTT

J gene: TRBJ2-7
V gene: TRBV11-2
clone size: -
D gene: -
CDR3 protein: CASSLGAGEQYF
CDR3 DNA: TGTGCCAGCAGCTTAGGGGCTGGCGAGCAGTACTTC

J gene: TRBJ1-1
V gene: TRBV10-3
clone size: -
D gene: TRBD1
CDR3 protein: CAISEQGVVNTEAFF
CDR3 DNA: TGTGCCATCAGTGAACAGGGGGTAGTGAACACTGAAGCTTTCTTT

J gene: TRBJ2-2
V gene: TRBV6-4
clone size: -
D gene: -
CDR3 protein: CASRPNSEGTGELFF
CDR3 DNA: TGTGCCAGCAGACCGAACAGCGAGGGCACCGGGGAGCTGTTTTTT

J gene: TRBJ2-7
V gene: TRBV7-2
clone size: -
D gene: -
CDR3 protein: CASRGGGSSYEQYF
CDR3 DNA: TGTGCCAGCAGAGGCGGAGGAAGCTCCTACGAGCAGTACTTC

J gene: TRBJ2-1
V gene: TRBV9
clone size: -
D gene: TRBD2
CDR3 protein: CASSASSGNYNEQFF
CDR3 DNA: TGTGCCAGCAGCGCCTCTAGCGGGAACTACAATGAGCAGTTCTTC

J gene: TRBJ2-5
V gene: TRBV27
clone size: -
D gene: TRBD1
CDR3 protein: CASSRSQGQGASARETQYF
CDR3 DNA: TGTGCCAGCAGTCGCTCTCAGGGACAGGGGGCTTCTGCTCGAGAGACCCAGTACTTC

J gene: TRBJ1-1
V gene: TRBV20-1
clone size: -
D gene: -
CDR3 protein: CSAAVNTEAFF
CDR3 DNA: TGCAGTGCGGCGGTGAACACTGAAGCTTTCTTT

J gene: TRBJ2-3
V gene: TRBV7-3
clone size: -
D gene: -
CDR3 protein: CASSPRSGNTDTQYF
CDR3 DNA: TGTGCCAGCAGCCCCCGGAGTGGGAACACAGATACGCAGTATTTT

J gene: TRBJ2-1
V gene: TRBV3-1/TRBV3-2
clone size: -
D gene: TRBD1
CDR3 protein: CASSQLTGGLGNEQFF
CDR3 DNA: TGTGCCAGCAGCCAACTAACAGGGGGCCTCGGGAATGAGCAGTTCTTC

J gene: TRBJ2-7
V gene: TRBV18
clone size: -
D gene: -
CDR3 protein: CASSPLDSYEQYF
CDR3 DNA: TGTGCCAGCTCACCGCTTGACTCCTACGAGCAGTACTTC

J gene: TRBJ2-7
V gene: TRBV6-2/TRBV6-3
clone size: -
D gene: TRBD2
CDR3 protein: CASSYPETSATTYEQYF
CDR3 DNA: TGTGCCAGCAGTTACCCGGAGACTAGCGCGACGACCTACGAGCAGTACTTC

J gene: TRBJ1-5
V gene: TRBV6-1
clone size: -
D gene: TRBD1
CDR3 protein: CASSENEGGHQPQHF
CDR3 DNA: TGTGCCAGCAGTGAAAATGAAGGGGGCCATCAGCCCCAGCATTTT

J gene: TRBJ2-1
V gene: TRBV11-2
clone size: -
D gene: -
CDR3 protein: CASMRGTAPVDEQFF
CDR3 DNA: TGTGCCAGCATGCGTGGGACTGCCCCCGTGGATGAGCAGTTCTTC

J gene: TRBJ1-2
V gene: TRBV29-1
clone size: -
D gene: -
CDR3 protein: CSVEVGRGQGGYTF
CDR3 DNA: TGCAGCGTTGAAGTCGGCCGGGGTCAAGGTGGCTACACCTTC

J gene: TRBJ2-3
V gene: TRBV7-3
clone size: -
D gene: -
CDR3 protein: CASSASGTTIRQYF
CDR3 DNA: TGTGCCAGCAGCGCCAGCGGGACAACTATAAGGCAGTATTTT

J gene: TRBJ2-7
V gene: TRBV18
clone size: once
D gene: -
CDR3 protein: CASSPYRELVEQYF
CDR3 DNA: TGTGCCAGCTCACCATATCGGGAATTGGTCGAGCAGTACTTC

J gene: TRBJ1-5
V gene: TRBV19
clone size: -
D gene: -
CDR3 protein: CASSIRDRGQPQHF
CDR3 DNA: TGTGCCAGTAGTATCCGGGACCGGGGTCAGCCCCAGCATTTT

J gene: TRBJ1-1
V gene: TRBV6-1
clone size: -
D gene: -
CDR3 protein: CASSEAWGNTEAFF
CDR3 DNA: TGTGCCAGCAGTGAAGCGTGGGGGAACACTGAAGCTTTCTTT

J gene: TRBJ2-1
V gene: TRBV4-1
clone size: -
D gene: -
CDR3 protein: CASSHIREEQFF
CDR3 DNA: TGCGCCAGCAGCCATATCAGGGAGGAGCAGTTCTTC

J gene: TRBJ2-6
V gene: TRBV28
clone size: -
D gene: -
CDR3 protein: CASRKWGGSGANVLTF
CDR3 DNA: TGTGCCAGCAGAAAATGGGGGGGCTCCGGGGCCAACGTCCTGACTTTC

J gene: TRBJ2-1
V gene: TRBV5-1
clone size: once
D gene: -
CDR3 protein: CASSLRRGYNEQFF
CDR3 DNA: TGCGCCAGCAGCTTGCGGAGGGGGTACAATGAGCAGTTCTTC

J gene: TRBJ2-1
V gene: TRBV5-6
clone size: -
D gene: TRBD2
CDR3 protein: CASSPPTGVAGDGDEQFF
CDR3 DNA: TGTGCCAGCAGTCCCCCCACCGGGGTAGCGGGAGATGGAGATGAGCAGTTCTTC

J gene: TRBJ2-3
V gene: TRBV14
clone size: -
D gene: TRBD2
CDR3 protein: CASSQELAGGPDTQYF
CDR3 DNA: TGTGCCAGCAGCCAAGAACTAGCGGGAGGGCCGGATACGCAGTATTTT

J gene: TRBJ2-1
V gene: TRBV19
clone size: -
D gene: -
CDR3 protein: CASSRDNRDEQFF
CDR3 DNA: TGTGCCAGTAGTAGGGACAATCGTGATGAGCAGTTCTTC

J gene: TRBJ2-5
V gene: TRBV23-1
clone size: -
D gene: TRBD2
CDR3 protein: CASSLGLQRGQETQYF
CDR3 DNA: TGCGCCAGCAGTTTGGGACTACAAAGGGGTCAAGAGACCCAGTACTTC